This T cell receptor beta chain was sequenced for a study of blood T cells in healthy people across ages. Overall study results and limits: Among long-lived donors, naive CD4+ cells were more numerous and diversity higher than in aged donors. The study lacked donor CMV status, which possibly confounded expanded clonotype changes.

This clonotype was seen many times. What it recognizes is unknown. This CDR3 comprises 13 residues. The germline CDR1 and CDR2 sequences are MDHEN and SYDVKM. Trimming shortened V by 5 bases and J by 4 bases, and 12 bases separated the two germline ends. A second about 7 to 11 cycle PCR used barcoded and J-beta primers. The template-switch adaptor was a 5' adaptor with 12 random nucleotides. It tagged each cDNA molecule. TCRdb re-analysed the 5' RACE reads in MiXCR, keeping a single row per CDR3 protein. The table records 1.5 million to 2 million distinct CDR3 sequences, over 25% of them present only once. Each of the donors had roughly 9.3 milliliters of peripheral blood drawn into EDTA-treated Vacutainer tubes.

Sequencing was performed on blood. V usage is TRBV28 and J usage is TRBJ2-7; D may be TRBD1 (6 bases). The sequence derives from a woman aged 25 to 39 in good health. The CDR3 region is CASSHADRYEQYF. CDR3 bases: TGTGCCAGCAGTCACGCAGACAGGTACGAGCAGTACTTC. The variable domain in full, with the rest retrieved from reference TRBV28 and TRBJ2-7, is DVKVTQSSRYLVKRTGEKVFLECVQDMDHENMFWYRQDPGLGLRLIYFSYDVKMKEKGDIPEGYSVSREKKERFSLILESASTNQTSMYLCASSHADRYEQYFGPGTRLTVT.